This T cell receptor beta chain emerged from a study of Graves' ophthalmopathy and Graves' hyperthyroidism. Participants with hyperthyroidism, aged 18 to 65, were newly diagnosed with under 2 months' duration. Excluded: other autoimmune disease, uncontrolled infection, pregnancy or lactation. Study-wide findings and caveats: Most thyroid clonotypes with frequency above 0.001 were detected in blood too.

Germline trimming cut 0 bases from V and 5 bases from J; bases unmatched to any gene: 6. Germline values: CDR1 KGHSH, CDR2 LQKENI. The CDR3 has 16 amino acids. The study amplified TCR beta CDR3 regions using RNA transcripts. An initial RT-PCR round employing HTBI primers preceded a second-round multiplex PCR. One entry per CDR3 protein results from TCRdb running MiXCR on the multiplex PCR reads. In the table there are about 620,000 distinct CDR3 sequences, 20% to 25% of which are singletons. About this clonotype itself: Its specificity is not known.

This chain links TRBV18 with TRBJ2-7; 11 nucleotides align to TRBD1. The material sequenced was peripheral blood. The TCR originated in a woman between 18 and 29 years old with stable Graves' hyperthyroidism. Some clones in this sample may be carry-over from other donors' samples. CDR3 sequence: CASSPPTGQGDHEQYF. The CDR3 nucleotides read TGTGCCAGCTCACCACCTACGGGACAGGGGGACCACGAGCAGTACTTC.